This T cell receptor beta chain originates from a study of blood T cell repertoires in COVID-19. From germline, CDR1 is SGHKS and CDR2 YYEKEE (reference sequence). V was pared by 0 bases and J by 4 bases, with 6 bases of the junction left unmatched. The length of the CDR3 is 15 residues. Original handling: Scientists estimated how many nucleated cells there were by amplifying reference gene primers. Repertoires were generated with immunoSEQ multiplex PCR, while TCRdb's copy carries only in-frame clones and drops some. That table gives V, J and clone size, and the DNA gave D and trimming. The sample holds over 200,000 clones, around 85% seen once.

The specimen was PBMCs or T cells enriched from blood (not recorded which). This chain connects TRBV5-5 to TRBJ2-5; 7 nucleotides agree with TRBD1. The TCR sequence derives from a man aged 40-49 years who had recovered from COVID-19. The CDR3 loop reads CASSLDRGITETQYF. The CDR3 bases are TGTGCCAGCAGCTTGGACAGGGGCATAACAGAGACCCAGTACTTC. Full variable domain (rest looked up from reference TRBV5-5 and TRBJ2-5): DAGVTQSPTHLIKTRGQQVTLRCSPISGHKSVSWYQQVLGQGPQFIFQYYEKEERGRGNFPDRFSARQFPNYSSELNVNALLLGDSALYLCASSLDRGITETQYFGPGTRLLVL.